Presented here are 21 T cell receptor beta chains from one specimen sequenced in a study of blood T cell repertoires in COVID-19. Assay: immunoSEQ multiplex PCR; the TCRdb copy retains only in-frame clones and omits some. The sample shows some 120,000 clones, around 89% of them seen only once. Material for sequencing was peripheral blood. These receptors were obtained from a human donor with acute or convalescent COVID-19. The donor label of this sample is uncertain.

The J gene is TRBJ2-7, the V gene TRBV25-1; 8 bases line up with TRBD1. CDR1 MGHDK and CDR2 SYGVNS come from the germline V gene. This CDR3 has 16 amino acids. The V and J ends lost 5 bases and 4 bases, in that order; junction bases with no gene match: 13. DNA of the CDR3: TGTGCCAGCAGTATGAGTGACAGGGGACGCCGGTACGAGCAGTACTTC. Amino acid sequence: CASSMSDRGRRYEQYF.

The genes are TRBV18 and TRBJ2-3, with TRBD2 matching 8 bases. Germline CDR1 and CDR2: KGHSH and LQKENI. Trimming took 7 bases from V and 2 from J; bases not matched to a gene: 5. The CDR3 sequence is 14 residues long. CDR3 sequence: CASLRGGPTDTQYF. CDR3 DNA sequence: TGTGCCAGCTTACGGGGGGGCCCCACAGATACGCAGTATTTT.

The chain links TRBV3-1 (or the pseudogene TRBV3-2) to TRBJ2-2; D is perhaps TRBD2 (5 bases). Trimming left V 1 base short and J 7 bases short, with 13 bases between. This CDR3 region has 15 residues. Germline CDR1 is LGHDT and CDR2 is YNNKEL (reference sequence). CDR3 nucleotide sequence: TGTGCCAGCAGCCAAGGGGGAGTTGTCGTCGGGGAGCTGTTTTTT. Translating gives CASSQGGVVVGELFF.

This clone came up once. V and J are TRBV5-3 and TRBJ1-2, with unresolved D. TRBV5-3 is given ORF status, its function remaining uncertain. This CDR3 contains 13 residues. V lost 0 bases, J lost 7 bases, and 10 bases lay in between. The DNA of the CDR3 is TGTGCCAGAAGCTTGGGGAGGGAGAGTGGCTACACCTTC. The encoded protein is CARSLGRESGYTF.

The V and J genes are TRBV2 and TRBJ2-7, with TRBD1 identical over 8 bases. Germline V CDR1 and CDR2: SNHLY, FYNNEI. The CDR3 totals 14 residues. The trim removed 2 bases at V and 6 bases at J, leaving 6 bases unmatched. In DNA form, the CDR3 reads TGTGCCAGCAGTGAAAGTCAGGGGGCGGCCGAGCAGTACTTC. Protein sequence: CASSESQGAAEQYF.

The CDR3 DNA reads as TGTGCCAGCAGTTACCCGGGACAGGGGGCTGGTGAGCAGTACTTC. It translates to CASSYPGQGAGEQYF. V usage is TRBV28 and J usage is TRBJ2-7; 12 positions match TRBD1. This CDR3 is 15 amino acids long. CDR1 MDHEN and CDR2 SYDVKM come from the germline V gene. The J segment lost 7 bases and the V segment lost 4 bases, leaving 8 bases of the junction unmatched.

J is TRBJ2-1 and V is TRBV7-8; 10 bases match TRBD2. This CDR3 region has 18 residues. The trim removed 1 base at V and 4 bases at J, leaving 10 bases unmatched. Germline V gene sequence: CDR1 SGHVS, CDR2 FQNEAQ. CDR3 coding DNA: TGTGCCAGCAGCTTAGACATGATAGCGGGAGGAGGATACAATGAGCAGTTCTTC. This gives the protein CASSLDMIAGGGYNEQFF.

The J gene is TRBJ2-4, the V gene TRBV28; 7 bases map to TRBD2. Germline V gives CDR1 MDHEN, CDR2 SYDVKM. V shed 1 base, J shed 0 bases, and the junction held 6 bases outside the gene matches. The CDR3 totals 17 residues. The CDR3 reads CASSLSASGVAKNIQYF. For the CDR3, the DNA is TGTGCCAGCAGTTTATCTGCTAGCGGAGTAGCCAAAAACATTCAGTACTTC.

This chain uses TRBV19 with TRBJ2-6; D remains unclear. Germline assignment: CDR1 LNHDA and CDR2 SQIVND (reference sequence). The V end lost 5 bases, the J end lost 0 bases, and 8 bases lay between the germline ends. CDR3 size: 15 residues. DNA of the CDR3: TGTGCCAGTAGTTATAGGAGCTCTGGGGCCAACGTCCTGACTTTC. Its protein is CASSYRSSGANVLTF.

The chain is built from TRBV5-6 and TRBJ2-1, with 12 nucleotides matching TRBD2. Germline V lookup: CDR1 SGHDT, CDR2 YYEEEE. V lost 4 bases and J lost 2; bases outside the gene matches: 1. The length of the CDR3 is 15 residues. The CDR3: CASSPSGGAYNEQFF. The CDR3 DNA follows: TGTGCCAGCAGCCCTAGCGGGGGGGCCTACAATGAGCAGTTCTTC.

J is TRBJ2-7 and V is TRBV10-3, with 11 bases fitting TRBD1. The CDR3 is 12 amino acids. The germline gives CDR1 ENHRY, CDR2 SYGVKD. This chain's CDR3 is CATGQGAGEQYF. In nucleotides, the CDR3 is TGTGCAACCGGACAGGGGGCGGGGGAGCAGTACTTC.

V usage is TRBV29-1 and J usage is TRBJ2-5; D uncertain. Trimming pared 5 bases from V and 4 bases from J, leaving 14 bases between. The CDR3 has 13 amino acids. Per the germline V gene, CDR1 is SQVTM and CDR2 is ANQGSEA. CDR3 amino acids: CSVRMSSPETQYF. Written as DNA, the CDR3 is TGCAGCGTTAGAATGTCGAGTCCAGAGACCCAGTACTTC.

This clone came up a few times. This sequence joins TRBV12-3 or TRBV12-4 and TRBJ1-1, with D possibly matching TRBD1 (6 bases). This CDR3 contains 12 residues. V was shortened by 6 bases and J by 8 bases, with 13 bases between the two germline ends. The CDR3 sequence is CASRHRVDEAFF. The CDR3 region has the DNA TGTGCCAGCAGACACAGGGTGGACGAAGCTTTCTTT.

This chain joins TRBV28 and TRBJ1-2, with 7 positions matching TRBD1. Losses at the gene ends were 7 bases for V and 4 bases for J; bases not matched to a gene: 9. The CDR3 extends over 14 amino acids. Germline V gene sequence: CDR1 MDHEN, CDR2 SYDVKM. CDR3 nucleotides: TGTGCCAGCAAAGGACAGGTTGGGGCCTATGGCTACACCTTC. Its translation: CASKGQVGAYGYTF.

This chain uses TRBV5-6 with TRBJ2-7; a possible D gene is TRBD1 (6 bases). The germline gives CDR1 SGHDT, CDR2 YYEEEE. The CDR3 is 15 amino acids. Trimming removed 2 bases from V and 7 bases from J, with 19 bases in between. For the CDR3, the DNA is TGTGCCAGCAGCTTTGGGTTACAGGGTTCGCGGGAGCAGTACTTC. As protein: CASSFGLQGSREQYF.

The gene calls are TRBV6-5 and TRBJ1-1; D not resolved. Germline CDR1 MNHEY, CDR2 SVGAGI. Between the trimmed V and J ends, which lost 6 bases and 5 bases, there was a span of 16 bases. There are 14 residues in the CDR3. The CDR3 spells CASRPQLSGTEAFF. For the CDR3, the DNA is TGTGCCAGCAGGCCACAGCTAAGCGGGACTGAAGCTTTCTTT.

The chain has TRBV7-2 and TRBJ2-7; 9 bases map to TRBD1. The J segment lost 3 bases and the V segment lost 5 bases, leaving 8 bases of the junction unmatched. Germline loops: CDR1 SGHTA, CDR2 FQGNSA. The CDR3 totals 15 residues. The CDR3 DNA follows: TGTGCCAGCAGCCGCGGGACAGGGAAAGTCTACGAGCAGTACTTC. Protein sequence: CASSRGTGKVYEQYF.

This clone appeared a single time. The chain recombines TRBV4-3 with TRBJ2-7; 7 nucleotides match TRBD1. The CDR3 has 14 amino acids. CDR1 and CDR2 (germline): LGHNA, YSLEER. J lost 1 base, V lost 6 bases, and 6 bases had no gene match. The CDR3 sequence: CASRQRQGSYEQYF. CDR3 DNA: TGCGCCAGCAGGCAGAGACAGGGATCCTACGAGCAGTACTTC.

The rearrangement links TRBV28 to TRBJ2-5; TRBD1 might be the D (7 bases). Germline CDR1 is MDHEN and CDR2 is SYDVKM. Trimming pared 4 bases from V and 5 bases from J, leaving 14 bases between. The CDR3 length is 14 residues. The DNA of the CDR3 is TGTGCCAGCAGTTCTCCGGCAGGGGGGGAGACCCAGTACTTC. This encodes CASSSPAGGETQYF.

The V gene is TRBV19, the J gene TRBJ2-1; the match to TRBD2 covers 14 bases. Trimming removed 5 bases from V and 10 bases from J; junction bases left unmatched: 16. The CDR3 has 18 amino acids. Germline CDR1 reads LNHDA; CDR2 reads SQIVND (reference sequence). CDR3 in DNA: TGTGCCAGTAGTTCCGAGGCCTGGGGACTAGCGGGAGCAAGGGAGCAGTTCTTC. It translates to CASSSEAWGLAGAREQFF.

The V and J genes are TRBV5-1 and TRBJ2-3, with 7 bases identical to TRBD1. Germline V gene data show CDR1 as SGHRS and CDR2 as YFSETQ. Germline trimming cut 1 base from V and 4 bases from J; bases unmatched to any gene: 9. This CDR3 comprises 16 residues. The CDR3 coding sequence is TGCGCCAGCAGCTTGATCGGCAGGGGGAGCCCAGATACGCAGTATTTT. It is translated as CASSLIGRGSPDTQYF.